This record covers a single T cell receptor (beta chain). Its cognate antigen is unknown. Germline V gene lookup returns CDR1 SQVTM and CDR2 ANQGSEA. The CDR3 spans 15 residues. V was clipped by 6 bases and J by 3 bases, with 20 bases between them. The data are from a study of graft-versus-host responses after intestinal transplantation. Here immunoSEQ multiplex PCR was the method, and the copy in TCRdb shows in-frame clones only, minus some. The sample gives 80,000 to 100,000 clones, roughly 80% of which show up once; approximately 18% is in the top ten. The receptor was derived from a human donor who received an intestinal transplant. The sequencing here drew on unstimulated CD8+ T cells sorted from spleen or lymph node cells, taken before intestinal transplant. The chain links TRBV29-1 to TRBJ1-2, with D perhaps TRBD1 (6 bases). CDR3 amino acids: CSVPSPVQGYYGYTF. The CDR3 region has the DNA TGCAGCGTACCCAGTCCGGTCCAGGGGTACTATGGCTACACCTTC.